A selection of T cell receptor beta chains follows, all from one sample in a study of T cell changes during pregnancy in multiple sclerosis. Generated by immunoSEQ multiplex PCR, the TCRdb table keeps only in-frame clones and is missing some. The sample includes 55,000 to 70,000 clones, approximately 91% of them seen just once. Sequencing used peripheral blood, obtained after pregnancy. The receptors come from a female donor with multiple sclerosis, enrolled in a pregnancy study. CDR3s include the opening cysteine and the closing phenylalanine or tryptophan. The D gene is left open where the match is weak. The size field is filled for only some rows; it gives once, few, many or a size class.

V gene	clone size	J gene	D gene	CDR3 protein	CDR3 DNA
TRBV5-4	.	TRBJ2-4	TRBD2	CASSLLPGGADGKNIQYF	TGTGCCAGCAGCTTGCTCCCCGGGGGGGCCGATGGCAAAAACATTCAGTACTTC
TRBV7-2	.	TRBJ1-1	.	CASSLAAPDEAFF	TGTGCCAGCAGCTTAGCGGCTCCAGATGAAGCTTTCTTT
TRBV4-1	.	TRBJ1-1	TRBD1	CASRIRQGGTNTEAFF	TGCGCCAGCCGGATTCGACAGGGGGGGACGAACACTGAAGCTTTCTTT
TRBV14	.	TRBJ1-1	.	CASSQDARGTEAFF	TGTGCCAGCAGCCAAGATGCCAGGGGAACTGAAGCTTTCTTT
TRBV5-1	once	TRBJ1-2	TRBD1	CASSLTGDYGYTF	TGCGCCAGCAGCTTGACAGGGGACTATGGCTACACCTTC
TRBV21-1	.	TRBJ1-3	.	CASSKPWTGDTIYF	TGTGCCAGCAGCAAGCCCTGGACAGGAGACACCATATATTTT
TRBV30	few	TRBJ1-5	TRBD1	CAWEQGFGQPQHF	TGTGCCTGGGAACAGGGGTTCGGTCAGCCCCAGCATTTT
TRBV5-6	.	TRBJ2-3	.	CASSLSLYTDTQYF	TGTGCCAGCAGCTTGTCTCTGTACACAGATACGCAGTATTTT
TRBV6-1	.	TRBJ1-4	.	CASSEWGSINEKLFF	TGTGCCAGCAGTGAGTGGGGCAGTATTAATGAAAAACTGTTTTTT
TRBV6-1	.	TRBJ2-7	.	CASSAEVVWYEQYF	TGTGCCAGCAGTGCTGAGGTAGTATGGTACGAGCAGTACTTC
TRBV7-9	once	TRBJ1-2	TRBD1	CASSPYRGPGKGYTF	TGTGCCAGCAGCCCGTACAGGGGGCCGGGAAAAGGCTACACCTTC
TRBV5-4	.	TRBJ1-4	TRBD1	CASSSTGQGNEKLFF	TGTGCCAGCAGCTCCACGGGACAGGGTAATGAAAAACTGTTTTTT
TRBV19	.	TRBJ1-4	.	CASSDRYNEKLFF	TGTGCCAGTAGTGACAGATATAATGAAAAACTGTTTTTT
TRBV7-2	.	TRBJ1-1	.	CASSSDQEGEAFF	TGTGCCAGCAGCTCAGACCAGGAAGGTGAAGCTTTCTTT
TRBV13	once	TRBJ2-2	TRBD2	CASSSPRGGLLGELFF	TGTGCCAGCAGCTCCCCGCGGGGGGGCTTACTCGGGGAGCTGTTTTTT
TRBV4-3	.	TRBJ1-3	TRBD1	CASSQYDRGDSGNTIYF	TGCGCCAGCAGCCAGTATGACAGGGGGGACTCTGGAAACACCATATATTTT
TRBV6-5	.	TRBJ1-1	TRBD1	CASSQQGNGNTEAFF	TGTGCCAGCAGTCAACAGGGGAACGGGAACACTGAAGCTTTCTTT
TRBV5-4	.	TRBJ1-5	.	CASSLGEGSNQPQHF	TGTGCCAGCAGCTTGGGGGAGGGAAGCAATCAGCCCCAGCATTTT
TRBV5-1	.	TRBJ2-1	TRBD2	CASSLDGLAGGYNEQFF	TGCGCCAGCAGCTTGGACGGACTAGCGGGGGGTTACAATGAGCAGTTCTTC
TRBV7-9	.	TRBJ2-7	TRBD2	CASSFREGGGYEQYF	TGTGCCAGCAGCTTTAGGGAGGGAGGAGGGTACGAGCAGTACTTC
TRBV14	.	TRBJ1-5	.	CASSQARRGPQPQHF	TGTGCCAGCAGCCAAGCCCGCAGGGGTCCTCAGCCCCAGCATTTT
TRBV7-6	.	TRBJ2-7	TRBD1	CASSLAGTGGEQYF	TGTGCCAGCAGCTTAGCGGGGACAGGGGGCGAGCAGTACTTC
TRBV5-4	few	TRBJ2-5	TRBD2	CASSSFAGGYQETQYF	TGTGCCAGCAGCTCGTTTGCGGGGGGGTACCAAGAGACCCAGTACTTC
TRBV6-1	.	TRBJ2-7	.	CASSEALGGNYEQYF	TGTGCCAGCAGTGAAGCGCTCGGTGGTAACTACGAGCAGTACTTC
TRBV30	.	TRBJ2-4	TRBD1	CAWAGTGRIQYF	TGTGCCTGGGCCGGGACAGGGAGGATTCAGTACTTC
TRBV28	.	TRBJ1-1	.	CASSLSRTKAFF	TGTGCCAGCAGTTTAAGTAGGACAAAAGCTTTCTTT
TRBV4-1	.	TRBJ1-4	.	CASSRAPVEKLFF	TGCGCCAGCAGCCGCGCCCCCGTTGAAAAACTGTTTTTT
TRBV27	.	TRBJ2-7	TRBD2	CASSYRDYHDEQYF	TGTGCCAGCAGTTACCGGGACTATCACGACGAGCAGTACTTC
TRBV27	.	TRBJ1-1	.	CASSLGGLAQAFF	TGTGCCAGCAGTTTAGGGGGCTTGGCCCAAGCTTTCTTT
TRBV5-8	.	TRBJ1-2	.	CASGRGGYTF	TGTGCCAGCGGGAGAGGGGGTTACACCTTC
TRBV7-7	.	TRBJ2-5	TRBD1	CASSRQGYLVGETQYF	TGTGCTAGCAGCCGACAGGGCTACCTAGTGGGAGAGACCCAGTACTTC
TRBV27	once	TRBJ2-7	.	CASAQTVYEQYF	TGTGCCAGCGCCCAGACAGTTTACGAGCAGTACTTC
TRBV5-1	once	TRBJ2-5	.	CASSLDVGAPQETQYF	TGCGCCAGCAGCTTGGATGTGGGGGCCCCACAAGAGACCCAGTACTTC
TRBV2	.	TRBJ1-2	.	CASSETLLSYGYTF	TGTGCCAGCAGTGAAACTCTCCTATCCTATGGCTACACCTTC
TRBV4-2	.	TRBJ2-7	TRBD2	CASSQDSGGYEQYF	TGTGCCAGCAGCCAAGATAGCGGGGGGTACGAGCAGTACTTC
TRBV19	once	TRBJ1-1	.	CASSISGGLNTEAFF	TGTGCCAGTAGTATCTCTGGGGGCTTGAACACTGAAGCTTTCTTT
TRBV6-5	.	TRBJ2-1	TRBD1	CASSLGQESYNEQFF	TGTGCCAGCAGCTTGGGACAGGAGTCCTACAATGAGCAGTTCTTC
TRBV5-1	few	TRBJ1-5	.	CASSPDINNQPQHF	TGCGCCAGCAGCCCGGACATTAACAATCAGCCCCAGCATTTT
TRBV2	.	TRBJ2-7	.	CASSPSGAVYEQYF	TGTGCCAGCAGCCCTTCTGGGGCAGTCTACGAGCAGTACTTC
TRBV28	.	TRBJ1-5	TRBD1	CASSLTGTGFLEPQHF	TGTGCCAGCAGCTTAACCGGGACAGGATTTTTAGAGCCCCAGCATTTT
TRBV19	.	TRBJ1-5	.	CASSRGEGNQHF	TGTGCCAGTAGTAGGGGGGAGGGGAACCAGCATTTT
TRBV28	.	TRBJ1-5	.	CASSSLNRVGQPQHF	TGTGCCAGCAGTTCCCTTAACAGGGTAGGGCAGCCCCAGCATTTT
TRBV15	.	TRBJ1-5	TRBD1	CATSRGGLDRAQHF	TGTGCCACCAGCAGAGGGGGCCTAGACAGGGCCCAGCATTTT
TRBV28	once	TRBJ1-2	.	CASSMGGTYGYTF	TGTGCCAGCAGTATGGGGGGAACCTATGGCTACACCTTC
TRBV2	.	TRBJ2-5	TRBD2	CAIQGSGGVETQYF	TGTGCCATCCAGGGGAGCGGGGGGGTGGAGACCCAGTACTTC
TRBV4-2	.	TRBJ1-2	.	CASSQDGRGAYGYTF	TGTGCCAGCAGCCAAGACGGGCGGGGGGCCTATGGCTACACCTTC